This T cell receptor beta chain was retrieved from a study of T cells in Graves' hyperthyroidism and ophthalmopathy. Broader study findings: Blood also showed most of the thyroid clonotypes that were expanded above 0.001.

Comments on this clonotype: What it binds is unknown.

Regions amplified from RNA transcripts were the TCR beta CDR3 regions. HTBI primers were used for first-round RT-PCR of the TCR CDR3. TCRdb passed the multiplex PCR reads through MiXCR, listing each CDR3 protein once. The sample includes hundreds of thousands of distinct CDR3 sequences, roughly 17% of them seen just once. Sequencing was done on a sample of blood. The sequence was obtained from a woman aged 25 to 39 with Graves' hyperthyroidism.

In DNA form, the CDR3 reads TGCAGTGCTAGATCGACCTTGGGGTCCAATCAGCCCCAGCATTTT. This translates into CSARSTLGSNQPQHF. V and J are TRBV20-1 and TRBJ1-5; D remains ambiguous. The CDR3 runs to 15 residues. Germline CDR1 is DFQATT and CDR2 is SNEGSKA (reference sequence). V was cut by 2 bases and J by 3 bases, with 14 bases left in between.